Following are 3 T cell receptor beta chains from one sample sequenced in a study of cytotoxic CD8 clonotypes in ibrutinib-treated CLL. This table comes from immunoSEQ multiplex PCR, and its TCRdb copy is limited to in-frame clones, with some not included. The table lists about 16,000 clones, 65% to 70% of them singletons. The sample here was PBMCs, taken before ibrutinib treatment. All receptors derive from a human donor with chronic lymphocytic leukemia.

This chain links TRBV7-2 with TRBJ2-3; TRBD2 matches at 11 bases. V lost 1 base and J lost 5; bases outside the gene matches: 2. This CDR3 has 15 amino acids. CDR1 and CDR2 from the germline V gene are SGHTA and FQGNSA. The CDR3 bases are TGTGCCAGCAGCTTAGTAGCGGGGGGGCAAGATACGCAGTATTTT. Protein: CASSLVAGGQDTQYF. Full variable domain (rest looked up from reference TRBV7-2 and TRBJ2-3): GAGVSQSPSNKVTEKGKDVELRCDPISGHTALYWYRQSLGQGLEFLIYFQGNSAPDKSGLPSDRFSAERTGGSVSTLTIQRTQQEDSAVYLCASSLVAGGQDTQYFGPGTRLTVL.

The rearrangement joins TRBV20-1 to TRBJ1-3; no definite D call. Germline V gene sequence: CDR1 DFQATT, CDR2 SNEGSKA (reference sequence). The CDR3 is 11 amino acids. Trimming cost V 6 bases and J 1 base, with 4 bases left between them. This CDR3 is CSAGSGNTIYF. The CDR3 coding sequence is TGCAGTGCGGGGTCTGGAAACACCATATATTTT.

The chain couples TRBV10-3 to TRBJ1-5; no definite D call. The V gene's germline CDR1 is ENHRY and CDR2 SYGVKD. V lost 2 bases and J lost 3, with 8 bases in between. The CDR3 consists of 14 residues. The CDR3 nucleotides are TGTGCCATCAGTGAGGCTGTCGACAATCAGCCCCAGCATTTT. This sequence encodes CAISEAVDNQPQHF.